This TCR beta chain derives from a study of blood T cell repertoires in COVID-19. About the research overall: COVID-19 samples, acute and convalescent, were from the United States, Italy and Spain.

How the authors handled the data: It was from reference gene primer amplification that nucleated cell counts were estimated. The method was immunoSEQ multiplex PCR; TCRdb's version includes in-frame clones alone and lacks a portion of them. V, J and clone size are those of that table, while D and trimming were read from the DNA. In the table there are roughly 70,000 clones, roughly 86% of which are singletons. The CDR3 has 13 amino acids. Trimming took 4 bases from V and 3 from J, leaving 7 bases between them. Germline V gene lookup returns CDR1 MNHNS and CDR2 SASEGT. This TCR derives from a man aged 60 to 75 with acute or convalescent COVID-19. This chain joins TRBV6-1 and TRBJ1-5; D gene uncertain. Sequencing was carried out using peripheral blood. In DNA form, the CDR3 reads TGTGCCAGCAGTGTAATATACAATCAGCCCCAGCATTTT. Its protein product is CASSVIYNQPQHF.